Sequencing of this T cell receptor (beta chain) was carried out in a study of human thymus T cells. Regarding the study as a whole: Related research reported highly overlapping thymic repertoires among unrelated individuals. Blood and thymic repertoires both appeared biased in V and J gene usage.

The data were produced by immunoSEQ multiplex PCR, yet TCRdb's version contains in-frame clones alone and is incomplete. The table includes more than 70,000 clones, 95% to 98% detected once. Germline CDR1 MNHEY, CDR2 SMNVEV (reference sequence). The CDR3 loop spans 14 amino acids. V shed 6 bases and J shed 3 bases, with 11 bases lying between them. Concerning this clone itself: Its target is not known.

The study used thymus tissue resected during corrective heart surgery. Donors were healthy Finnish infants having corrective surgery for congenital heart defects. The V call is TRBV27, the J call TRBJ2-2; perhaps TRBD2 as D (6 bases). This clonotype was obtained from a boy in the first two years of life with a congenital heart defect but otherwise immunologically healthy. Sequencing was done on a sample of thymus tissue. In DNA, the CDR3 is TGTGCCAGCAGGGGGAGGTTTGACACCGGGGAGCTGTTTTTT. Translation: CASRGRFDTGELFF.